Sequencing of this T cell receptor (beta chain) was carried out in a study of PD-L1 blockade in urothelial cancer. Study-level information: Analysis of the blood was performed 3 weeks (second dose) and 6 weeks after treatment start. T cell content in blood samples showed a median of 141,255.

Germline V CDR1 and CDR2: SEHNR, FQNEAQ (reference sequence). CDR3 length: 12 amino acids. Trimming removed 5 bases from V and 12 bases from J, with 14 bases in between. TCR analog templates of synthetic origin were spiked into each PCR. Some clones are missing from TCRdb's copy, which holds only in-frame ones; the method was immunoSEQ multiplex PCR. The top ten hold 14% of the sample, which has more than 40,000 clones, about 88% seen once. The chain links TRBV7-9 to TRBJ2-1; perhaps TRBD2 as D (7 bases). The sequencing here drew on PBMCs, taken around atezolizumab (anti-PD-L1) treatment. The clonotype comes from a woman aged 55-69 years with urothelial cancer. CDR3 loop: CASSHWGGGQFF. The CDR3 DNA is TGTGCCAGCAGCCACTGGGGGGGCGGGCAGTTCTTC.